The 25 T cell receptor beta chains in this list originate from one sample, sequenced in a study of T cells in women clearing cervical HPV infection. Repertoires were generated with immunoSEQ multiplex PCR, while TCRdb's copy carries only in-frame clones and drops some. The clone table shows roughly 28,000 clones, with the ten largest holding 2.5% to 3.5%. The sequencing sample was made of blood buffy coat. The receptors were sampled from a woman aged 18 to 69 with a cervical HPV16 infection that either progressed to CIN3+ or cleared (not recorded which).

About this clone itself: From the germline J gene comes the end of the CDR3, since the read stops 3 residues before it. The chain couples TRBV7-9 to TRBJ1-4; D is unclear. Germline V gene data show CDR1 as SEHNR and CDR2 as FQNEAQ (reference sequence). The CDR3 has 13 amino acids. V was pared by 2 bases and J by 8 bases, with 9 bases between. CDR3 amino acids: CASSLPGKEKLFF. Incomplete CDR3 DNA: TGTGCCAGCAGCTTACCGGGGAAAGAAAAA.

As for this clone: The CDR3 is cut off 3 residues early in the read; its end comes from the germline J gene. The chain is built from TRBV29-1 and TRBJ2-3; 9 bases are shared with TRBD2. The J segment lost 4 bases and the V segment lost 5 bases, leaving 7 bases of the junction unmatched. Germline V gene lookup returns CDR1 SQVTM and CDR2 ANQGSEA. The CDR3 spans 14 residues. CDR3 DNA (partial): TGCAGCGTTACCGGAGCGGGAGGTTCAGATACG. This codes for CSVTGAGGSDT. The complete CDR3 protein is CSVTGAGGSDTQYF.

The part of the CDR3 DNA that was read is TGTGCCAGTAGGATGGAGGGGGGGGCGAGAGGCACAGATACG. Residues: CASRMEGGARGTDT. The full-length CDR3 reads as CASRMEGGARGTDTQYF. The chain carries TRBV19 and TRBJ2-3, with D maybe TRBD2 (7 bases). The CDR3 goes on 3 residues after the read ends, and that part is filled in from the germline J gene. There are 17 residues in the CDR3. V shed 6 bases and J shed 1 base, with 20 bases lying between them. CDR1 is LNHDA, CDR2 SQIVND, per germline (reference sequence).

On this clone: The observed sequence ends 3 residues before the CDR3 terminus, with the missing tail filled in from the germline J gene. The chain couples TRBV19 to TRBJ1-2, with TRBD1 as a possible D gene (5 bases). This CDR3 has 12 residues. Germline V gene sequence: CDR1 LNHDA, CDR2 SQIVND (reference sequence). The V end lost 8 bases, the J end lost 3 bases, and 10 bases lay between the germline ends. The CDR3 region is CASEGLDYGYTF. The CDR3 DNA, read in part, is TGTGCCAGTGAGGGACTGGACTATGGC.

On this clone: The CDR3 is cut off 3 residues early in the read; its end comes from the germline J gene. V gene TRBV30 combines with J gene TRBJ2-1; D not resolved. Germline V gene lookup returns CDR1 GTSNPN and CDR2 SVGIG (reference sequence). CDR3 length equals 15 residues. Trimming removed 0 bases from V and 4 bases from J, with 13 bases in between. The covered CDR3 bases are TGTGCCTGGAGTGTACACCCGCCAGAATACAATGAG. Its translation: CAWSVHPPEYNE. The CDR3 in full is CAWSVHPPEYNEQFF. The variable domain in full, with the rest retrieved from reference TRBV30 and TRBJ2-1, is SQTIHQWPATLVQPVGSPLSLECTVEGTSNPNLYWYRQAAGRGLQLLFYSVGIGQISSEVPQNLSASRPQDRQFILSSKKLLLSDSGFYLCAWSVHPPEYNEQFFGPGTRLTVL.

Remarks on this clone: Sequencing ends 3 residues short of the CDR3 end; the germline J gene provides the rest. V gene TRBV5-1 combines with J gene TRBJ1-6, with D possibly matching TRBD1 (5 bases). Germline V gene lookup returns CDR1 SGHRS and CDR2 YFSETQ. The CDR3 length is 14 residues. The V gene lost 4 bases and the J gene lost 5 bases, with 10 bases spanning the gap. The part of the CDR3 DNA that was read is TGCGCCAGCAGCCTACAGGCAAATAATTCACCC. Its translation is CASSLQANNSP. In full, the CDR3 reads CASSLQANNSPLHF.

In regard to this clone: Read sequence stops 3 residues before the CDR3 end, and the germline J gene provides the missing end. The J gene is TRBJ1-6, the V gene TRBV18, with 9 bases lining up with TRBD1. Germline assignment: CDR1 KGHSH and CDR2 LQKENI. V shed 3 bases and J 8 bases; nucleotides not matched to a gene: 2. CDR3 length: 14 amino acids. The CDR3: CASSPTGGHSPLHF. CDR3 DNA, as far as it was read: TGTGCCAGCTCACCTACAGGGGGCCATTCACCC.

About this clone: The missing CDR3 end, 3 residues past where the read stops, is filled in from the germline J gene. The chain has TRBV12-3 or TRBV12-4 and TRBJ2-7; D not resolved. Trimming left V 3 bases short and J 1 base short, with 10 bases between. The CDR3 sequence is 14 residues long. The DNA read from the CDR3 is TGTGCCAGCAGTTTTGTTCCAACATCCTACGAG. Amino acid sequence: CASSFVPTSYE. The entire CDR3 sequence reads CASSFVPTSYEQYF.

On this clone: The CDR3 extends 3 residues past the end of the read, so its final part is completed from the germline J gene. The V and J genes are TRBV11-2 and TRBJ2-1; D might be TRBD1 (5 bases). Germline assignment: CDR1 SGHAT and CDR2 FQNNGV. Trimming took 2 bases from V and 4 from J, leaving 12 bases between them. CDR3 length equals 15 residues. CDR3 loop: CASSLYRSPYNEQFF. Partial CDR3 DNA: TGTGCCAGCAGCTTATACAGGTCCCCTTACAATGAG.

To note about this clone: The CDR3 extends 3 residues past the end of the read, so its final part is completed from the germline J gene. This chain links TRBV2 with TRBJ1-1, with 9 bases aligning to TRBD1. Germline assignment: CDR1 SNHLY and CDR2 FYNNEI. V dropped 6 bases and J dropped 5; count of bases not matched to a gene: 7. This CDR3 spans 14 amino acids. CDR3 sequence: CASSGQGLGTEAFF. CDR3 DNA (partial): TGTGCCAGCAGCGGACAGGGGTTGGGGACTGAA.

In the case of this clone: Read sequence stops 3 residues before the CDR3 end, and the germline J gene provides the missing end. The rearrangement uses TRBV18 and TRBJ2-1; 8 bases agree with TRBD1. V trimming: 5 bases; J trimming: 2 bases; junction bases outside the gene matches: 5. The CDR3 spans 15 residues. The germline gives CDR1 KGHSH, CDR2 LQKENI. CDR3 region: CASSRLQGAYNEQFF. The DNA read from the CDR3 is TGTGCCAGCTCAAGGTTACAGGGGGCCTACAATGAG.

Comment on this clone: The read halts 3 residues ahead of the CDR3 end, with the missing end drawn from the germline J gene. V usage is TRBV5-8 and J usage is TRBJ2-7; TRBD2 aligns across 7 bases. The CDR3 consists of 15 residues. Germline-derived CDR1 and CDR2 are SGHTS and YDEGEE. J gave up 0 bases and V 3 bases, and 6 bases lay outside the gene matches. The CDR3: CASSSSSGLSYEQYF. The CDR3 DNA, read in part, is TGTGCCAGCAGCTCCTCTAGCGGACTCTCCTACGAG. Variable domain in full (rest from reference TRBV5-8 and TRBJ2-7): EAGVTQSPTHLIKTRGQQATLRCSPISGHTSVYWYQQALGLGLQFLLWYDEGEERNRGNFPPRFSGRQFPNYSSELNVNALELEDSALYLCASSSSSGLSYEQYFGPGTRLTVT.

Details on this clone: The CDR3 goes on 3 residues after the read ends, and that part is filled in from the germline J gene. The V and J genes are TRBV12-3 or TRBV12-4 and TRBJ2-5, with 7 bases matching TRBD1. This CDR3 region has 14 residues. The V segment lost 4 bases and the J segment 1 base; nucleotides outside the gene matches: 3. This chain's CDR3 is CASSWTGSQETQYF. CDR3 bases read: TGTGCCAGCAGTTGGACAGGCTCCCAAGAGACC.

The CDR3 sequence is CASSLKTLAYNEQFF. The covered CDR3 bases are TGTGCCAGCAGCTTAAAAACTCTAGCCTACAATGAG. The gene calls are TRBV7-6 and TRBJ2-1; D unresolved. The observed sequence ends 3 residues before the CDR3 terminus, with the missing tail filled in from the germline J gene. The CDR3 sequence is 15 residues long. Germline-derived CDR1 and CDR2 are SGHVS and FNYEAQ. The V and J ends lost 2 bases and 2 bases respectively, with 10 bases between them.

As concerns this clone: The read ends 3 residues before the CDR3 terminus; that terminus is restored from the germline J gene. The chain carries TRBV2 and TRBJ1-1, with D uncertain. This CDR3 region has 16 residues. Trimming cost V 4 bases and J 5 bases, with 20 bases left between them. Per the germline V gene, CDR1 is SNHLY and CDR2 is FYNNEI. The CDR3 bases that were read are TGTGCCAGCAGTGCGGGTTACCGAAGAGGTACGACTGAA. Its protein is CASSAGYRRGTTE. The full CDR3 reads CASSAGYRRGTTEAFF. Combining the CDR3 with reference TRBV2 and TRBJ1-1 gives the whole variable domain EPEVTQTPSHQVTQMGQEVILRCVPISNHLYFYWYRQILGQKVEFLVSFYNNEISEKSEIFDDQFSVERPDGSNFTLKIRSTKLEDSAMYFCASSAGYRRGTTEAFFGQGTRLTVV.

Remarks on this clone: Coverage ceases 3 residues before the CDR3 finishes, and the germline J gene fills in the end. This sequence joins TRBV5-1 and TRBJ1-3; 8 nucleotides align to TRBD1. V lost 4 bases and J lost 2; bases outside the gene matches: 5. The CDR3 spans 15 residues. CDR1 and CDR2 from the germline V gene are SGHRS and YFSETQ. The CDR3 is CASSPQGVTGNTIYF. The sequenced CDR3 bases are TGCGCCAGCAGCCCACAGGGGGTGACTGGAAACACC.

For this clone: Coverage ceases 3 residues before the CDR3 finishes, and the germline J gene fills in the end. The chain joins TRBV6-4 to TRBJ1-4; TRBD1 might be the D (5 bases). Germline CDR1 is MRHNA and CDR2 is SNTAGT. There are 19 residues in the CDR3. Deletions cut 2 bases from V and 0 bases from J, with 19 bases between. CDR3 region: CASSDAGTAIVATNEKLFF. CDR3 bases read: TGTGCCAGCAGTGACGCGGGGACGGCGATTGTTGCAACTAATGAAAAA.

In the case of this clone: The sequenced fragment ends 3 residues before the CDR3 boundary, so the rest is inferred from the germline J gene. The rearrangement joins TRBV19 to TRBJ1-2; no firm D call. Germline CDR1 and CDR2: LNHDA and SQIVND (reference sequence). This CDR3 contains 16 residues. Deletions cut 6 bases from V and 5 bases from J, with 22 bases between. CDR3 residues: CASSPSHDSGFYGYTF. Partial CDR3 DNA: TGTGCCAGTAGCCCTAGCCACGACTCGGGGTTTTATGGC.

As for this clone: The sequence runs out 3 residues before the end of the CDR3; the remainder is reconstructed from the germline J gene. This rearrangement joins TRBV19 to TRBJ1-4; 9 nucleotides align to TRBD1. Germline CDR1 and CDR2: LNHDA and SQIVND (reference sequence). This CDR3 is built from 14 residues. With V trimmed by 5 bases and J by 3 bases, 1 base remained unmatched. CDR3: CASSWTGANEKLFF. The DNA read from the CDR3 is TGTGCCAGTAGTTGGACAGGGGCTAATGAAAAA.

Points on this clone: With the read ending 3 residues before the CDR3 end, the germline J gene is used to fill in that end. V gene TRBV30 combines with J gene TRBJ1-4; D is undetermined. The germline V and J ends were trimmed by 0 bases and 8 bases, with 10 bases remaining between them. This CDR3 region has 13 residues. Germline CDR1 is GTSNPN and CDR2 is SVGIG (reference sequence). The chain's CDR3 is CAWSVRATEKLFF. CDR3 bases read: TGTGCCTGGAGTGTACGAGCGACGGAAAAA. The entire variable domain, with the rest obtained from reference TRBV30 and TRBJ1-4, is as follows: SQTIHQWPATLVQPVGSPLSLECTVEGTSNPNLYWYRQAAGRGLQLLFYSVGIGQISSEVPQNLSASRPQDRQFILSSKKLLLSDSGFYLCAWSVRATEKLFFGSGTQLSVL.

Of note for this clone: The observed sequence ends 3 residues before the CDR3 terminus, with the missing tail filled in from the germline J gene. The chain has TRBV2 and TRBJ2-3; D gene unclear. Trimming cost V 6 bases and J 1 base, with 8 bases left between them. The germline V gene has CDR1 SNHLY and CDR2 FYNNEI. The CDR3 runs 13 residues. The covered CDR3 bases are TGTGCCAGCAGGTTAGAAGGCACAGATACG. Translation gives CASRLEGTDT. The CDR3 in its entirety is CASRLEGTDTQYF.

Points on this clone: The CDR3 end lies 3 residues beyond the end of the read and is filled in from the germline J gene. V is TRBV20-1 and J is TRBJ2-2, with 9 positions matching TRBD2. V gave up 7 bases and J gave up 9 bases; unmatched junction bases: 9. The CDR3 has 13 residues. Per the germline V gene, CDR1 is DFQATT and CDR2 is SNEGSKA (reference sequence). CDR3: CSVLAGPSRELFF. CDR3 bases read: TGCAGTGTTCTAGCGGGGCCCAGCCGGGAG.

As regards this clone: The read comes to an end 3 residues before the CDR3 does, leaving the germline J gene to fill in the end. V gene TRBV4-1 combines with J gene TRBJ2-7, with a possible D match to TRBD1 (6 bases). Trimming left V 1 base short and J 0 bases short, with 10 bases between. The CDR3 totals 15 residues. Germline V CDR1 and CDR2: MGHRA, YSYEKL. CDR3 DNA (partial): TGCGCCAGCAGCCAAGGGTCAGGGGCCTCCTACGAG. Amino acids: CASSQGSGASYE. The whole CDR3 region reads CASSQGSGASYEQYF.

The CDR3 DNA, read in part, is TGTGCCAGCTCACAGGGGGCATTGACTGAA. It translates to CASSQGALTE. The entire CDR3 reads CASSQGALTEAFF. The chain employs TRBV11-3 and TRBJ1-1, with 9 positions matching TRBD1. The CDR3 end lies 3 residues beyond the end of the read and is filled in from the germline J gene. The CDR3 consists of 13 residues. Trimming took 8 bases from V and 5 from J; bases not matched to a gene: 6. Germline CDR1 and CDR2: SGHNT and YENEEA.

Comment on this clone: The missing CDR3 end, 3 residues past where the read stops, is filled in from the germline J gene. V and J are TRBV5-1 and TRBJ1-6, with TRBD1 identical over 12 bases. V trimming: 4 bases; J trimming: 9 bases; junction bases outside the gene matches: 2. Germline CDR1 and CDR2: SGHRS and YFSETQ. This CDR3 has 14 amino acids. CDR3 amino acids: CASSGDRGLSPLHF. The CDR3 bases that were read are TGCGCCAGCAGCGGGGACAGGGGGCTTTCACCC.